This TCR beta chain comes out of a study of response to subunit inactivated influenza vaccine. TCRdb re-analysed the RT-PCR reads in MiXCR, keeping a single row per CDR3 protein. Seen here are hundreds of thousands of distinct CDR3 sequences, about a sixth observed once, and the top ten hold roughly 12%. CDR1 and CDR2 (germline): SNHLY, FYNNEI. The CDR3 extends over 12 amino acids. The V and J ends lost 8 bases and 1 base respectively, with 8 bases between them. This chain links TRBV2 with TRBJ1-1; D unresolved. The origin of this receptor is a man aged 45 to 65 who received an inactivated influenza vaccine. The input for sequencing was PBMCs from blood, taken about 11 days after vaccination. DNA of the CDR3: TGTGCCAGCGCCGTTTCGAACACTGAAGCTTTCTTT. This gives the protein CASAVSNTEAFF.